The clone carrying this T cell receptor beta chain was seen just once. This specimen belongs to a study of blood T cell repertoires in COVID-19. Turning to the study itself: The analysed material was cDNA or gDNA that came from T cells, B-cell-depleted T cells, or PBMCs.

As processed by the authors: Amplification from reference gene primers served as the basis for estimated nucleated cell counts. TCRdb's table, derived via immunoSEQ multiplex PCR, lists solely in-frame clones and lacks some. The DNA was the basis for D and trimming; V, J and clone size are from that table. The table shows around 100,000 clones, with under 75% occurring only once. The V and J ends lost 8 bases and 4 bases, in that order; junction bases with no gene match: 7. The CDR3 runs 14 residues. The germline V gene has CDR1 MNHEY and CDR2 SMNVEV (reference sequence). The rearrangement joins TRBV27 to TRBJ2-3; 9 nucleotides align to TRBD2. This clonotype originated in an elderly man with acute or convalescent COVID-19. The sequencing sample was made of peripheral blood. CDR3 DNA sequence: TGTGCCAGCCGGCGGGAGGGTGGGCCAGATACGCAGTATTTT. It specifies CASRREGGPDTQYF.